This T cell receptor beta chain was documented in a study of blood T cell repertoires in COVID-19. Study-wide background: The samples span acute and convalescent COVID-19 from the United States, Italy and Spain. Sample material is recorded as cDNA or gDNA derived from T cells, B-cell-depleted T cells, or PBMCs.

Original processing notes: From reference gene primer amplification, estimates of nucleated cell counts were derived. The repertoire was sequenced with immunoSEQ multiplex PCR; TCRdb's copy has only in-frame clones and lacks some. The V and J calls and clone size were taken over from that table, and D and trimming were inferred from the DNA. The sample records 95,000 to 150,000 clones, roughly 90% being singletons. Germline-derived CDR1 and CDR2 are LGHDT and YNNKEL (reference sequence). J gave up 3 bases and V 6 bases, and 17 bases lay outside the gene matches. This CDR3 region has 18 residues. The clonotype was recovered from a man aged 40-49 years with acute or convalescent COVID-19. The V call is TRBV3-1 (or the pseudogene TRBV3-2), the J call TRBJ2-3, with TRBD2 matching 8 bases. The sample taken for sequencing was peripheral blood. The DNA of the CDR3 is TGTGCCAGCAGGCCTATTACCTCCTTAGCGGGGTCTACAGATACGCAGTATTTT. Translation: CASRPITSLAGSTDTQYF.